The present T cell receptor (beta chain) was sequenced within a study of blood T cell repertoires in COVID-19. Study summary: Specimens from acute and convalescent COVID-19 originated in the United States, Italy and Spain. Nucleic acid was either cDNA or gDNA, and it came from T cells, B-cell-depleted T cells, or PBMCs.

Seattle patients were enrolled while actively infected and followed longitudinally. CDR3 length: 16 residues. Sequencing used immunoSEQ multiplex PCR; TCRdb keeps in-frame clones, though not all of them. The repertoire holds 300,000 to 350,000 clones, with about 89% as singletons. The sample taken for sequencing was peripheral blood. This receptor was taken from a woman aged 45-65 years with COVID-19, enrolled during active disease. The J gene is TRBJ2-5, the V gene TRBV21-1; TRBD2 reflects the table's D call only, with no check against the DNA. TRBV21-1 is classified as a pseudogene. The CDR3: CASSKDEGGPGETQYF. In nucleotides, the CDR3 is TGTGCCAGCAGCAAAGATGAGGGAGGGCCGGGAGAGACCCAGTACTTC.